This T cell receptor (beta chain) was recorded in a study of vaccination and CD4 T cells after COVID-19. At the level of the study: Post-COVID draws followed diagnosis by a median around 92 days (range 35 to 161). Ranging from 14 to 241, the interval between dose two and post-vaccine sampling had a median of 72 days. The cells were exposed to overlapping spike peptides originating from SARS-CoV-2, HCoV-NL63, HCoV-OC43 and HCoV-229E for stimulation. Whole-study findings and limits: In convalescent patients, 304 of 307 vaccine-specific clones were spike mono-reactive.

V was cut by 5 bases and J by 2 bases, with 15 bases left in between. The germline V gene encodes CDR1 SGHTA and CDR2 FQGNSA. CDR3 length: 16 amino acids. Documented treatment: approximately 9-day PBMC culture with coronavirus spike peptide pools or control peptides (ViraFEST assay). The sample holds a few counts of this clonotype. The antigen remains undetermined. Cultured CD4+ T cells had their DNA profiled by the Oncomine TCR Beta short-read assay. TCRdb redid the calling of the PCR reads with MiXCR, one entry per CDR3 protein. Of 8,500 to 10,000 distinct CDR3 sequences listed, approximately 51% are singletons.

The source is a human donor who had recovered from COVID-19. The chain links TRBV7-2 to TRBJ2-2, with D unresolved. Material: CD4+ T cells from blood, cultured in vitro. CDR3: CASSPDRRTNTGELFF. For the CDR3, the DNA is TGTGCCAGCAGCCCTGATAGAAGAACAAACACCGGGGAGCTGTTTTTT.